A selection of T cell receptor beta chains follows, all from one sample in a study of cytotoxic CD8 clonotypes in ibrutinib-treated CLL. Sequencing used immunoSEQ multiplex PCR; TCRdb keeps in-frame clones, though not all of them. The profile shows 130,000 to 150,000 clones, 79% of them singletons. Sequencing used PBMCs, obtained after 12 months of ibrutinib treatment. These receptors all come from a human donor with chronic lymphocytic leukemia. The conserved cysteine and the conserved F or W are not part of the CDR3 here. Fields, in order: J gene, clone size, V gene, CDR3 protein. Clone size, where shown, is once, few, many, or a class for clones that have expanded.

j_call: TRBJ2-5; clone_size: .; v_call: TRBV4-1; cdr3_aa: ASSQDRTSRETQY
j_call: TRBJ2-6; clone_size: .; v_call: TRBV25-1; cdr3_aa: ASSELGGGNSGANVLT
j_call: TRBJ2-3; clone_size: .; v_call: TRBV4-2; cdr3_aa: ASSQAEATDTQY
j_call: TRBJ2-7; clone_size: .; v_call: TRBV9; cdr3_aa: ASSQWASGMNEQY
j_call: TRBJ2-7; clone_size: few; v_call: TRBV4-2; cdr3_aa: ASSLSGTAYYEQY
j_call: TRBJ2-2; clone_size: .; v_call: TRBV7-2; cdr3_aa: ASSAGTQNTGELF
j_call: TRBJ1-4; clone_size: .; v_call: TRBV10-2; cdr3_aa: ASRRTVATNEKLF
j_call: TRBJ2-7; clone_size: .; v_call: TRBV28; cdr3_aa: ASSGQGAIYEQY
j_call: TRBJ2-1; clone_size: .; v_call: TRBV20-1; cdr3_aa: SRDKGGEQF
j_call: TRBJ2-4; clone_size: .; v_call: TRBV7-9; cdr3_aa: ASSSNDRVKNIQY
j_call: TRBJ1-4; clone_size: .; v_call: TRBV5-1; cdr3_aa: ASSPRSGHEKLF
j_call: TRBJ2-3; clone_size: .; v_call: TRBV7-9; cdr3_aa: ASSSTIFGPGEVDTQY
j_call: TRBJ1-5; clone_size: few; v_call: TRBV7-8; cdr3_aa: ASSLEPQGTQPQH
j_call: TRBJ2-1; clone_size: once; v_call: TRBV6-1; cdr3_aa: ASSALGLAAANEQF
j_call: TRBJ2-7; clone_size: .; v_call: TRBV28; cdr3_aa: ASSSGTRRYEQY
j_call: TRBJ2-5; clone_size: once; v_call: TRBV30; cdr3_aa: AWGQDQETQY
j_call: TRBJ1-3; clone_size: .; v_call: TRBV30; cdr3_aa: AFSDSGNTIY
j_call: TRBJ2-7; clone_size: .; v_call: TRBV11-2; cdr3_aa: ASSYRTGGTYEQY
j_call: TRBJ1-1; clone_size: .; v_call: TRBV7-6; cdr3_aa: ASSQDRVNTEAF
j_call: TRBJ2-5; clone_size: .; v_call: TRBV7-3; cdr3_aa: ASSFGTEETQY
j_call: TRBJ1-2; clone_size: .; v_call: TRBV5-1; cdr3_aa: ASSFGTARETHGYT
j_call: TRBJ2-3; clone_size: once; v_call: TRBV6-5; cdr3_aa: ASSYSRDRATDTQY
j_call: TRBJ2-5; clone_size: .; v_call: TRBV14; cdr3_aa: ASSQGLAGQETQY
j_call: TRBJ2-7; clone_size: few; v_call: TRBV10-3; cdr3_aa: AISGTSRYEQY
j_call: TRBJ1-4; clone_size: .; v_call: TRBV19; cdr3_aa: ASTGGRGPTNEKLF
j_call: TRBJ1-5; clone_size: .; v_call: TRBV7-2; cdr3_aa: ASSLFSGAGQPQH
j_call: TRBJ2-1; clone_size: .; v_call: TRBV14; cdr3_aa: ASSLSGVSYNEQF
j_call: TRBJ2-1; clone_size: .; v_call: TRBV4-2; cdr3_aa: ASSQGFYEGSGSYNEQF
j_call: TRBJ2-5; clone_size: .; v_call: TRBV29-1; cdr3_aa: SVDGGNQETQY